What follows describes a single TCR beta chain. In the original workflow: Amplifying reference gene primers gave estimates of nucleated cell counts. Sequencing used immunoSEQ multiplex PCR; TCRdb keeps in-frame clones, though not all of them. D and trimming were read from the DNA, whereas the V and J calls and clone size are those reported in that table. This table holds 55,000 to 95,000 clones, nearly 85% found once. From germline, CDR1 is WNHNN and CDR2 SYGVQD (reference sequence). V dropped 6 bases and J dropped 1; count of bases not matched to a gene: 3. This CDR3 spans 14 amino acids. The data belong to a study of blood T cell repertoires in COVID-19. Study information: COVID-19 samples, acute and convalescent, were from the United States, Italy and Spain.

This sequence originates from a woman in her sixties with acute or convalescent COVID-19. The specimen was peripheral blood. V usage is TRBV10-1 and J usage is TRBJ1-1; the match to TRBD1 covers 9 bases. In DNA, the CDR3 is TGCGCCAGCAGAGGACAGGGGTGGAACACTGAAGCTTTCTTT. Translation gives CASRGQGWNTEAFF.